This TCR beta chain was found in a study of T cell repertoires in cytomegalovirus infection (dated by TCRdb to between 2018 and 2020). About the investigation overall: Alongside well-studied HLA-B-restricted epitopes, the peptide stimulations were aimed at recently identified HLA-C-restricted CMV epitopes, whose presentation resists viral immunomodulation. The HLA type of each donor mattered for the analysis, because public TCR beta signatures pointed to carriage of CMV infection along with the matching HLA type. What the authors observed across the whole study: In both this cohort and an independent cohort of some 370 donors, the cumulative frequency of public TCR beta family members distinguished carriers of CMV infection plus the relevant HLA type. In the ex vivo response, HLA-C-restricted CMV-specific TCR beta clonotypes were dominant, and in two of eight donors the single most frequent clonotype came from this HLA-C-restricted group.

Sequencer: Illumina HiSeq 1500. The public reads were reprocessed in TCRdb via fastp at Q25 and MiXCR, keeping in-frame beta chains. When rows share a CDR3 protein, they turn into one entry using the most common DNA and genes. The sample data list around 750,000 distinct CDR3 sequences, and approximately 29% of these were observed just once. Over 10% of the sample lies in the top ten. From its cysteine to its phenylalanine, the CDR3 spans 11 amino acids. Of the read, only the CDR3 DNA is kept; its 33 bases are in frame from base 1. Clipping removes 6 bases from V and 10 bases from J, with 2 as the unmatched junction base count. CDR1 SEHNR and CDR2 FQNEAQ are derived from the germline V gene (reference sequence). As to this clonotype: The target of this receptor is not known. No qualities accompany the bases; no much larger clone lies one base away.

Read against the paper, the sample's treatment or condition label means: in vitro stimulation with specific CMV peptide epitopes to enrich CMV-specific T cells. Sequenced material: cultured CD8+ T cells from PBMCs, taken from culture after CMV antigen stimulation. The sequence was obtained from a human donor in good health (CMV status not recorded). Some clones in this sample may be carry-over from other donors' samples. The chain employs TRBV7-9 and TRBJ2-1, with 8 middle bases fitting TRBD1. The DNA reads as follows: TGTGCCAGCAGGAGGGACAGGGAGCAGTTCTTC. Translated, it reads CASRRDREQFF.